Listed below are T cell receptor beta chains from one sample, sequenced in a study of CD8+ T cells in alopecia areata. Sequenced by immunoSEQ multiplex PCR; TCRdb stores in-frame clones only, minus some. Of 90,000 to 150,000 clones in the sample, approximately 59% were seen once. Here the sequenced sample was CD8+ T cells sorted from blood, taken at week 4, from a patient treated with tofacitinib. All receptors come from a human donor with alopecia areata. Both conserved end residues are part of each CDR3.

CDR3 protein: CASSLDTGDEQFF
V gene: TRBV5-6
J gene: TRBJ2-1

CDR3 protein: CASSTRTGGGGYTF
V gene: TRBV9
J gene: TRBJ1-2

CDR3 protein: CSVPAARGYTF
V gene: TRBV29-1
J gene: TRBJ1-2

CDR3 protein: CANSPGPSLYEQYF
V gene: TRBV10-3
J gene: TRBJ2-7

CDR3 protein: CASSLSGDPNSPLHF
V gene: TRBV27
J gene: TRBJ1-6

CDR3 protein: CASSLLFGTAYEQYF
V gene: TRBV7-3
J gene: TRBJ2-7

CDR3 protein: CASSGLPQDTQYF
V gene: TRBV2
J gene: TRBJ2-3

CDR3 protein: CASSIKGPAGTGELFF
V gene: TRBV27
J gene: TRBJ2-2

CDR3 protein: CASSGRDRPMNEQFF
V gene: TRBV7-9
J gene: TRBJ2-1

CDR3 protein: CSAEPTGQDEQYF
V gene: TRBV29-1
J gene: TRBJ2-7

CDR3 protein: CASSQQGTGASPLHF
V gene: TRBV14
J gene: TRBJ1-6

CDR3 protein: CASSYSGTGEAFF
V gene: TRBV6-5
J gene: TRBJ1-1

CDR3 protein: CASSLYGGQPQHF
V gene: TRBV7-9
J gene: TRBJ1-5

CDR3 protein: CASSLGDQPQHF
V gene: TRBV7-9
J gene: TRBJ1-5

CDR3 protein: CAWSTSWGAGELFF
V gene: TRBV30
J gene: TRBJ2-2

CDR3 protein: CASSLGETQYF
V gene: TRBV28
J gene: TRBJ2-5

CDR3 protein: CSVEAVTRESSYNEQFF
V gene: TRBV29-1
J gene: TRBJ2-1

CDR3 protein: CSLSDSDNYGYTF
V gene: TRBV29-1
J gene: TRBJ1-2

CDR3 protein: CSALGQFYEQYF
V gene: TRBV29-1
J gene: TRBJ2-7

CDR3 protein: CAWSEGRAGYTF
V gene: TRBV30
J gene: TRBJ1-2

CDR3 protein: CAWSPGAGGADTQYF
V gene: TRBV30
J gene: TRBJ2-3

CDR3 protein: CASSSSTLDTEAFF
V gene: TRBV7-9
J gene: TRBJ1-1

CDR3 protein: CASSSTGLLRETQYF
V gene: TRBV19
J gene: TRBJ2-5

CDR3 protein: CAWSLSGLAGGTFF
V gene: TRBV30
J gene: TRBJ2-1

CDR3 protein: CASSPREDSYNSPLHF
V gene: TRBV23-1
J gene: TRBJ1-6

CDR3 protein: CAWSSIAYEQYF
V gene: TRBV30
J gene: TRBJ2-7

CDR3 protein: CAWSGGHGNEQFF
V gene: TRBV30
J gene: TRBJ2-1

CDR3 protein: CASSLSGIGNTEAFF
V gene: TRBV6-5
J gene: TRBJ1-1

CDR3 protein: CSVEVWEGMNTEAFF
V gene: TRBV29-1
J gene: TRBJ1-1

CDR3 protein: CAWSSWGNQPQHF
V gene: TRBV30
J gene: TRBJ1-5

CDR3 protein: CASSARDRLPSYGYTF
V gene: TRBV4-3
J gene: TRBJ1-2

CDR3 protein: CAWDAASSGANVLTF
V gene: TRBV30
J gene: TRBJ2-6

CDR3 protein: CAWRIDNPGQFF
V gene: TRBV30
J gene: TRBJ2-1

CDR3 protein: CASSQVDSREGETQYF
V gene: TRBV7-9
J gene: TRBJ2-5

CDR3 protein: CASSLGGMNTEAFF
V gene: TRBV7-9
J gene: TRBJ1-1

CDR3 protein: CSVGAGNTEAFF
V gene: TRBV29-1
J gene: TRBJ1-1

CDR3 protein: CASSLASTDTQYF
V gene: TRBV7-6
J gene: TRBJ2-3

CDR3 protein: CSASTANGAFF
V gene: TRBV20-1
J gene: TRBJ1-1

CDR3 protein: CASTTGDQPQHF
V gene: TRBV19
J gene: TRBJ1-5

CDR3 protein: CASSDLSYNEQFF
V gene: TRBV2
J gene: TRBJ2-1

CDR3 protein: CSAFGPLNTEAFF
V gene: TRBV29-1
J gene: TRBJ1-1

CDR3 protein: CASKRGEETQYF
V gene: TRBV5-1
J gene: TRBJ2-5

CDR3 protein: CSVSTGELFF
V gene: TRBV29-1
J gene: TRBJ2-2

CDR3 protein: CSGQGATSRKDTQYF
V gene: TRBV29-1
J gene: TRBJ2-3

CDR3 protein: CSVEVYLNTGELFF
V gene: TRBV29-1
J gene: TRBJ2-2

CDR3 protein: CAWERLDNEQFF
V gene: TRBV30
J gene: TRBJ2-1

CDR3 protein: CASSQDPTGELFF
V gene: TRBV4-3
J gene: TRBJ2-2

CDR3 protein: CSAQRAGDYGYTF
V gene: TRBV29-1
J gene: TRBJ1-2

CDR3 protein: CSASLGATYEQYF
V gene: TRBV29-1
J gene: TRBJ2-7

CDR3 protein: CASSQGPGELFF
V gene: TRBV4-3
J gene: TRBJ2-2

CDR3 protein: CASGFGGAGGELFF
V gene: TRBV12-5
J gene: TRBJ2-2

CDR3 protein: CASKFEGALRNEQYF
V gene: TRBV27
J gene: TRBJ2-7

CDR3 protein: CASSPSYEQYF
V gene: TRBV7-9
J gene: TRBJ2-7